This T cell receptor beta chain was sequenced for a study of shared clonotypes between healthy human individuals. Repertoires were generated with immunoSEQ multiplex PCR, while TCRdb's copy carries only in-frame clones and drops some. The sample includes under 1,100,000 clones, 75% to 85% of them seen just once. The CDR3 is 15 residues long. Per the germline V gene, CDR1 is SGHKS and CDR2 is YYEKEE (reference sequence). Between the trimmed V and J ends, which lost 0 bases and 0 bases, there was a span of 10 bases. This chain uses TRBV5-5 with TRBJ2-7; D gene ambiguous. The TCR originated in a man between 18 and 29 years old in good health. Some clones in this sample may be carry-over from other donors' samples. Sequenced sample: memory CD4+ T cells from PBMCs. Documented subset: CD45RA-negative fraction. CDR3 residues: CASSLGGTSSYEQYF. The CDR3 nucleotides are TGTGCCAGCAGCTTGGGGGGAACGAGCTCCTACGAGCAGTACTTC.